These 12 T cell receptor beta chains originate from one sample sequenced in a study of blood T cells in healthy people across ages (dated by TCRdb to between 2014 and 2017). The library was obtained by 5' RACE. Sequencing relied on an Illumina HiSeq 2500. A second PCR of 7 to 11 cycles was run with a J-beta primer mix and a sample-barcoded 5' primer. The raw public reads went through TCRdb reprocessing: fastp at Q25, MiXCR clone calling, in-frame beta chains kept. All rows with the same CDR3 protein become a single entry with the most common DNA and genes. Present in this sample are 380,000 or so distinct CDR3 sequences, 52% of which were seen just once. 45% to 60% of the sample is held by the ten biggest clonotypes. The sequenced sample consisted of blood. Receptors were obtained from a man in his 60s in good health.

This clonotype was seen many times. The chain couples TRBV12-3 or TRBV12-4 to TRBJ2-1; D is unresolved. The CDR3 consists of 11 residues. V dropped 5 bases and J dropped 6 bases, with 5 bases sitting between them. CDR3 nucleotide sequence: TGTGCCAGCAGTCGAATCAATGAGCAGTTCTTC. Encoded protein: CASSRINEQFF.

The V call is TRBV2, the J call TRBJ2-1; TRBD2 is a possible D gene (5 bases). Deletions cut 3 bases from V and 4 bases from J, with 13 bases between. The CDR3 has 15 residues. The V gene's germline CDR1 is SNHLY and CDR2 FYNNEI. In nucleotides, the CDR3 is TGTGCCAGCAGTGAGTTTAGCGAGAGGTACAATGAGCAGTTCTTC. Translation gives CASSEFSERYNEQFF.

Worth noting for this clonotype: No conserved phenylalanine or tryptophan is present at the end of the CDR3, so a read error is the likely explanation. For the CDR3, the DNA is TGCAGTGCTAGAGGAGATAACTATGGCTACACCTCC. Translating gives CSARGDNYGYTS. V gene TRBV20-1 combines with J gene TRBJ1-2; no reliable D call. V lost 1 base, J lost 1 base, and 4 bases lay in between. Germline-derived CDR1 and CDR2 are DFQATT and SNEGSKA (reference sequence). This CDR3 is built from 12 residues.

The rearrangement joins TRBV9 to TRBJ2-1; TRBD2 aligns across 10 bases. The V segment lost 2 bases and the J segment 4 bases; nucleotides outside the gene matches: 12. The CDR3 extends over 18 amino acids. Germline-derived CDR1 and CDR2 are SGDLS and YYNGEE. CDR3 sequence (DNA): TGTGCCAGCAGCGTGCTAGCGGGGGCCCTACCCTCATACAATGAGCAGTTCTTC. As protein: CASSVLAGALPSYNEQFF.

This clonotype came up a few times. The chain carries TRBV12-3 or TRBV12-4 and TRBJ2-7; D possibly corresponds to TRBD2 (6 bases). V was cut by 0 bases and J by 0 bases, with 9 bases left in between. CDR3 length: 15 residues. CDR3 DNA: TGTGCCAGCAGTTTAGCTAGCGGAGCCTCCTACGAGCAGTACTTC. This codes for CASSLASGASYEQYF.

This clonotype has a handful of counts. The chain couples TRBV7-9 to TRBJ2-6, with D unclear. Germline CDR1 SEHNR, CDR2 FQNEAQ (reference sequence). Trimming pared 1 base from V and 4 bases from J, leaving 14 bases between. The CDR3 loop spans 17 amino acids. CDR3 nucleotides: TGTGCCAGCAGCTTAGACGGGCTAAGGGTCGGGGCCAACGTCCTGACTTTC. Translated, it gives CASSLDGLRVGANVLTF.

This clonotype has only a few counts. The chain couples TRBV9 to TRBJ2-5, with 14 positions matching TRBD2. The V and J ends lost 3 bases and 11 bases, in that order; junction bases with no gene match: 12. Germline values: CDR1 SGDLS, CDR2 YYNGEE. This CDR3 is built from 16 residues. The CDR3 spells CASSERLAGGRNEQYF. In DNA, the CDR3 is TGTGCCAGCAGCGAGAGACTAGCGGGAGGGCGGAATGAGCAGTACTTC.

This rearrangement joins TRBV20-1 to TRBJ2-7; the D gene could be TRBD1 or TRBD2 (5 bases each). The ends were cut back, 3 bases at V and 0 bases at J, with 12 bases in the middle. The CDR3 is made up of 14 amino acids. The germline CDR1 and CDR2 sequences are DFQATT and SNEGSKA (reference sequence). The CDR3 DNA reads TGCAGTGCTAGGGGGACCGTGAGCTCCTACGAGCAGTACTTC. Protein sequence: CSARGTVSSYEQYF.

In this sample, this clonotype turned up a few times. The chain carries TRBV7-9 and TRBJ2-5, with D hard to call. The CDR3 totals 11 residues. V was shortened by 7 bases and J by 5 bases, with 8 bases between the two germline ends. The V gene's germline CDR1 is SEHNR and CDR2 FQNEAQ (reference sequence). Here the CDR3 DNA reads TGTGCCAGCATCGCCTCGGAGACCCAGTACTTC. It yields the protein CASIASETQYF.

About this clonotype itself: This sequence may be a read error, since a much larger clone differs from it by one base. J is TRBJ2-5 and V is TRBV7-2, with D unclear. Germline lookup yields CDR1 SGHTA and CDR2 FQGNSA. This CDR3 is built from 12 residues. V was pared by 7 bases and J by 5 bases, with 11 bases between. Here the CDR3 DNA reads TGTGCCAGCAACTGGCATAGGGAGACCCAGTACTTC. Its protein is CASNWHRETQYF.

The J gene is TRBJ2-3, the V gene TRBV18; D may be TRBD2 (6 bases). There are 13 residues in the CDR3. The V end lost 3 bases, the J end lost 3 bases, and 7 bases lay between the germline ends. The germline V gene encodes CDR1 KGHSH and CDR2 LQKENI. In DNA, the CDR3 is TGTGCCAGCTCACCCCGGGAGACAGATACGCAGTATTTT. It is translated as CASSPRETDTQYF.

This clonotype turned up a few times. V usage is TRBV14 and J usage is TRBJ2-2, with D possibly matching TRBD2 (6 bases). The CDR3 has 15 residues. Germline V lookup: CDR1 SGHDN, CDR2 FVKESK. V shed 4 bases and J shed 1 base, with 10 bases lying between them. CDR3 DNA sequence: TGTGCCAGCAGCCGGGCGCGGGGGAACACCGGGGAGCTGTTTTTT. Translating gives CASSRARGNTGELFF.